This is a list of T cell receptor beta chains from one sample in a study of T-cell memory formation after mild COVID-19. TCRdb used MiXCR to reprocess the 5' RACE reads, holding one entry per CDR3 protein. The sample consists of roughly 410,000 distinct CDR3 sequences, less than 25% of them appearing once. The sequencing input was PBMCs or a T cell subset sorted from them (not recorded which). Every receptor here comes from an adult woman who had mild COVID-19 (a few samples of this study predate the infection). Cell type and time point are not known. CDR3s include the opening cysteine and the closing phenylalanine or tryptophan.

j_call: TRBJ1-2; v_call: TRBV4-1; cdr3_aa: CASSQDGALGYTF
j_call: TRBJ2-5; v_call: TRBV12-3/TRBV12-4; cdr3_aa: CASSPEEETQYF
j_call: TRBJ2-7; v_call: TRBV5-6; cdr3_aa: CASSSPTGEISYEQYF
j_call: TRBJ1-2; v_call: TRBV7-8; cdr3_aa: CASSPRFLLSGPFNYGYTF
j_call: TRBJ1-1; v_call: TRBV10-2; cdr3_aa: CASSGTQGARTEAFF
j_call: TRBJ1-1; v_call: TRBV12-3/TRBV12-4; cdr3_aa: CASHFGALNTEAFF
j_call: TRBJ2-2; v_call: TRBV6-5; cdr3_aa: CASNGAANTGELFF
j_call: TRBJ2-2; v_call: TRBV20-1; cdr3_aa: CSARGVTRGELFF
j_call: TRBJ1-2; v_call: TRBV12-3/TRBV12-4; cdr3_aa: CASSFTQAPIYGYTF
j_call: TRBJ1-1; v_call: TRBV12-3/TRBV12-4; cdr3_aa: CASSLGQNHPNTEAFF
j_call: TRBJ2-1; v_call: TRBV12-5; cdr3_aa: CASGLGSGNEQFF
j_call: TRBJ2-7; v_call: TRBV30; cdr3_aa: CAWSVTEGYEQYF
j_call: TRBJ1-5; v_call: TRBV7-9; cdr3_aa: CASRSTGAGNQPQHF
j_call: TRBJ2-3; v_call: TRBV18; cdr3_aa: CASSPQEDTQYF
j_call: TRBJ2-5; v_call: TRBV18; cdr3_aa: CASSPKLAVQETQYF
j_call: TRBJ2-4; v_call: TRBV5-1; cdr3_aa: CASSLEDSSLAKNIQYF
j_call: TRBJ2-3; v_call: TRBV12-3/TRBV12-4; cdr3_aa: CASSLQGSGGFTDTQYF
j_call: TRBJ2-5; v_call: TRBV20-1; cdr3_aa: CSARDVAGWYQETQYF
j_call: TRBJ1-5; v_call: TRBV30; cdr3_aa: CAWSGGSNQPQHF
j_call: TRBJ2-7; v_call: TRBV29-1; cdr3_aa: CSASKRMIYEQYF
j_call: TRBJ1-1; v_call: TRBV10-2; cdr3_aa: CARDPGQKTEAFF
j_call: TRBJ2-3; v_call: TRBV7-2; cdr3_aa: CASSLAAQDTQYF